Shown below are 13 T cell receptor beta chains from a single sample sequenced in a study of CD8 T cells in ankylosing spondylitis. Each CDR3 protein is one row after TCRdb ran MiXCR on the 5' RACE reads. The table shows approximately 140,000 distinct CDR3 sequences, with 44% occurring only once. The sample consisted of synovial fluid, either unsorted or a sorted T cell fraction (not recorded which). The receptors shown here come from a male donor with ankylosing spondylitis.

This clonotype was counted between two and nine times. This chain joins TRBV7-6 and TRBJ2-4, with D tentatively TRBD1 or TRBD2 (5 bases each). V lost 5 bases and J 8 bases, leaving 16 bases between the germline ends. This CDR3 has 14 residues. CDR1 is SGHVS and CDR2 is FNYEAQ in the germline V gene. The CDR3 DNA is TGTGCCAGCAGCCCAGGTTATCGGGGACACATTCAGTACTTC. It translates to CASSPGYRGHIQYF.

V and J are TRBV20-1 and TRBJ1-5; D unclear. Germline V gives CDR1 DFQATT, CDR2 SNEGSKA (reference sequence). The CDR3 is 14 residues long. Trimming took 3 bases from V and 0 from J, leaving 9 bases between them. The CDR3 DNA reads TGCAGTGCTAGTGTCCAGGCTAGCAATCAGCCCCAGCATTTT. Translated: CSASVQASNQPQHF.

This clonotype was observed a handful of times. This rearrangement joins TRBV7-3 to TRBJ2-1; the match to TRBD2 covers 10 bases. This CDR3 contains 15 residues. Germline trimming cut 9 bases from V and 2 bases from J; bases unmatched to any gene: 7. CDR1 SGHTA and CDR2 FQGTGA come from the germline V gene. For the CDR3, the DNA is TGTGCCAGTAGTAGTACTAGCGGGGCCTACAATGAGCAGTTCTTC. Translation: CASSSTSGAYNEQFF.

The V gene is TRBV6-5, the J gene TRBJ1-2; D gene uncertain. Germline V gene sequence: CDR1 MNHEY, CDR2 SVGAGI. Deletions cut 2 bases from V and 1 base from J, with 11 bases between. The CDR3 consists of 15 residues. DNA for the CDR3: TGTGCCAGCAGTTACACGAGACGGCATAACTATGGCTACACCTTC. This translates into CASSYTRRHNYGYTF.

This chain links TRBV15 with TRBJ2-1, with a weak D call TRBD2 (6 bases). Germline-derived CDR1 and CDR2 are LNHNV and YYDKDF (reference sequence). V lost 1 base and J 6 bases, leaving 25 bases between the germline ends. This CDR3 region has 19 residues. The CDR3 nucleotides read TGTGCCACCAGCAGAGTTTGGAGGGACGTCGTTCTCGAATTCAATGAGCAGTTCTTC. Translated: CATSRVWRDVVLEFNEQFF.

This clonotype was detected a few times. The rearrangement joins TRBV20-1 to TRBJ1-6; a weak D match, TRBD1 (6 bases). V shed 3 bases and J shed 7 bases, with 16 bases lying between them. The length of the CDR3 is 15 residues. Germline V gene sequence: CDR1 DFQATT, CDR2 SNEGSKA (reference sequence). CDR3 region: CSASPTTGGNSPLHF. CDR3 nucleotides: TGCAGTGCTAGTCCGACGACAGGCGGGAATTCACCCCTCCACTTT.

The J gene is TRBJ2-7, the V gene TRBV20-1; tentatively, D is TRBD2 (6 bases). The CDR3 loop spans 13 amino acids. The ends were cut back, 1 base at V and 1 base at J, with 8 bases in the middle. Germline assignment: CDR1 DFQATT and CDR2 SNEGSKA (reference sequence). CDR3: CSARGGESYEQYF. The CDR3 DNA follows: TGCAGTGCTAGAGGCGGGGAGTCCTACGAGCAGTACTTC.

The V gene is TRBV7-2, the J gene TRBJ2-3; 8 positions agree with TRBD2. V gave up 11 bases and J gave up 2 bases; unmatched junction bases: 15. The germline gives CDR1 SGHTA, CDR2 FQGNSA. This CDR3 is built from 16 residues. The chain's CDR3 is CASYPTSGGVTDTQYF. CDR3 nucleotide sequence: TGTGCCTCCTACCCCACTAGCGGTGGGGTCACAGATACGCAGTATTTT.

V is TRBV9 and J is TRBJ2-2, with D unclear. Germline assignment: CDR1 SGDLS and CDR2 YYNGEE. Trimming took off 4 bases at V and 2 bases at J, with 15 bases between the two ends. CDR3 length equals 16 residues. This chain's CDR3 is CASSTPPWSNTGELFF. In DNA, the CDR3 is TGTGCCAGCAGCACCCCCCCCTGGTCAAACACCGGGGAGCTGTTTTTT.

The J gene is TRBJ1-1, the V gene TRBV28, with D possibly TRBD1 on 5 matching bases. CDR1 MDHEN and CDR2 SYDVKM come from the germline V gene. This CDR3 comprises 19 residues. Trimming shortened V by 3 bases and J by 3 bases, and 26 bases separated the two germline ends. CDR3 sequence: CASSFTVGHLHGGDTEAFF. The CDR3 DNA follows: TGTGCCAGCAGTTTTACAGTAGGACACCTCCACGGGGGGGACACTGAAGCTTTCTTT.

The genes are TRBV10-3 and TRBJ1-2, with a weak D call TRBD1 (5 bases). V gave up 5 bases and J gave up 4 bases, with 17 bases separating them. The CDR3 contains 15 residues. CDR1 ENHRY and CDR2 SYGVKD come from the germline V gene. CDR3 amino acids: CAISTIRGSGYGYTF. The CDR3, as DNA: TGTGCCATCAGTACAATTAGGGGCTCCGGCTATGGCTACACCTTC.

This clonotype was counted a few times. The genes are TRBV7-2 and TRBJ2-1, with D unresolved. The CDR3 loop spans 16 amino acids. From germline, CDR1 is SGHTA and CDR2 FQGNSA. V shed 1 base and J shed 2 bases, with 12 bases lying between them. The CDR3 sequence is CASSLVGAVPYNEQFF. The CDR3 coding sequence is TGTGCCAGCAGCTTAGTCGGTGCGGTTCCCTACAATGAGCAGTTCTTC.

This clonotype was seen a few times. The rearrangement joins TRBV12-3 or TRBV12-4 to TRBJ1-2; D unresolved. The CDR3 loop spans 16 amino acids. The ends were cut back, 6 bases at V and 7 bases at J, with 24 bases in the middle. In nucleotides, the CDR3 is TGTGCCAGCAGCCGTCGAAGGGTACGGAACGGGCCTGGCTACACCTTC. Amino acid sequence: CASSRRRVRNGPGYTF.